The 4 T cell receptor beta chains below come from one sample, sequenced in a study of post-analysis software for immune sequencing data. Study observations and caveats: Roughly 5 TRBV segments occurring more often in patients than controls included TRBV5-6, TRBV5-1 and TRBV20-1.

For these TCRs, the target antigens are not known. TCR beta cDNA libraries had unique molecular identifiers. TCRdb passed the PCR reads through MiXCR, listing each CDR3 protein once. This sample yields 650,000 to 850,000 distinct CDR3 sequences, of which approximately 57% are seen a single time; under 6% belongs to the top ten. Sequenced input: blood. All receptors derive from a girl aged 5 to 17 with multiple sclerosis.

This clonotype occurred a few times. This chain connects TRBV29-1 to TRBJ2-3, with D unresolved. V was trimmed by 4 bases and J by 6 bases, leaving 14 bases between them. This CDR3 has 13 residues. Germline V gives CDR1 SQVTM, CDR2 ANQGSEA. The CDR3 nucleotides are TGCAGCGTTGGCCATAGGGCGCTCGATACGCAGTATTTT. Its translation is CSVGHRALDTQYF.

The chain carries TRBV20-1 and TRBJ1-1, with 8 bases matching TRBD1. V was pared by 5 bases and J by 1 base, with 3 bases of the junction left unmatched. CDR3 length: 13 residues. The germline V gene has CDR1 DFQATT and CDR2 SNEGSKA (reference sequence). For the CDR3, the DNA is TGCAGTGCTCCCGGGACAGGGAACACTGAAGCTTTCTTT. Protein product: CSAPGTGNTEAFF.

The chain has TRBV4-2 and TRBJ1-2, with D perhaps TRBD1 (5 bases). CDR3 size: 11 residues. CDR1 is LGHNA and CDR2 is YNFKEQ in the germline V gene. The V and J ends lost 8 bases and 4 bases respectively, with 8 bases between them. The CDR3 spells CASGGGYGYTF. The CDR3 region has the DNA TGTGCCAGCGGGGGAGGCTATGGCTACACCTTC.

CDR3 in amino acids: CASSLTGGEQYF. The CDR3 DNA sequence: TGTGCCAGCAGCCTCACGGGCGGCGAGCAGTACTTC. The chain recombines TRBV3-1 with TRBJ2-7; D gene uncertain. Trimming pared 4 bases from V and 6 bases from J, leaving 10 bases between. Germline CDR1 reads LGHDT; CDR2 reads YNNKEL (reference sequence). The CDR3 totals 12 residues.